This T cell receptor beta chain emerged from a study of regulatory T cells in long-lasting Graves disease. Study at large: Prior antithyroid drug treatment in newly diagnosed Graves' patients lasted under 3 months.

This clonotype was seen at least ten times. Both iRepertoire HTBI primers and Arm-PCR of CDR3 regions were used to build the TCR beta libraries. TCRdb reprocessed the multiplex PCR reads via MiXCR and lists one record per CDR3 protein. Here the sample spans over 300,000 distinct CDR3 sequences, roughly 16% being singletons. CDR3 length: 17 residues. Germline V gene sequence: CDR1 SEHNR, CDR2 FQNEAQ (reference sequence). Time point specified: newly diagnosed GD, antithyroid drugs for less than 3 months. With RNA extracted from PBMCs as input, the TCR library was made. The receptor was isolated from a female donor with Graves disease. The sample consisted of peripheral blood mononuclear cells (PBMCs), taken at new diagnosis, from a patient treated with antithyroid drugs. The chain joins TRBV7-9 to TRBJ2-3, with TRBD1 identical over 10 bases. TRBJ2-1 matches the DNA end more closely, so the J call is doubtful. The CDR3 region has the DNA TGTGCCAGCAGTTCTCAAGGGGGACAGGGGTTTCGGCTTACGCAGTTCTTC. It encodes CASSSQGGQGFRLTQFF.